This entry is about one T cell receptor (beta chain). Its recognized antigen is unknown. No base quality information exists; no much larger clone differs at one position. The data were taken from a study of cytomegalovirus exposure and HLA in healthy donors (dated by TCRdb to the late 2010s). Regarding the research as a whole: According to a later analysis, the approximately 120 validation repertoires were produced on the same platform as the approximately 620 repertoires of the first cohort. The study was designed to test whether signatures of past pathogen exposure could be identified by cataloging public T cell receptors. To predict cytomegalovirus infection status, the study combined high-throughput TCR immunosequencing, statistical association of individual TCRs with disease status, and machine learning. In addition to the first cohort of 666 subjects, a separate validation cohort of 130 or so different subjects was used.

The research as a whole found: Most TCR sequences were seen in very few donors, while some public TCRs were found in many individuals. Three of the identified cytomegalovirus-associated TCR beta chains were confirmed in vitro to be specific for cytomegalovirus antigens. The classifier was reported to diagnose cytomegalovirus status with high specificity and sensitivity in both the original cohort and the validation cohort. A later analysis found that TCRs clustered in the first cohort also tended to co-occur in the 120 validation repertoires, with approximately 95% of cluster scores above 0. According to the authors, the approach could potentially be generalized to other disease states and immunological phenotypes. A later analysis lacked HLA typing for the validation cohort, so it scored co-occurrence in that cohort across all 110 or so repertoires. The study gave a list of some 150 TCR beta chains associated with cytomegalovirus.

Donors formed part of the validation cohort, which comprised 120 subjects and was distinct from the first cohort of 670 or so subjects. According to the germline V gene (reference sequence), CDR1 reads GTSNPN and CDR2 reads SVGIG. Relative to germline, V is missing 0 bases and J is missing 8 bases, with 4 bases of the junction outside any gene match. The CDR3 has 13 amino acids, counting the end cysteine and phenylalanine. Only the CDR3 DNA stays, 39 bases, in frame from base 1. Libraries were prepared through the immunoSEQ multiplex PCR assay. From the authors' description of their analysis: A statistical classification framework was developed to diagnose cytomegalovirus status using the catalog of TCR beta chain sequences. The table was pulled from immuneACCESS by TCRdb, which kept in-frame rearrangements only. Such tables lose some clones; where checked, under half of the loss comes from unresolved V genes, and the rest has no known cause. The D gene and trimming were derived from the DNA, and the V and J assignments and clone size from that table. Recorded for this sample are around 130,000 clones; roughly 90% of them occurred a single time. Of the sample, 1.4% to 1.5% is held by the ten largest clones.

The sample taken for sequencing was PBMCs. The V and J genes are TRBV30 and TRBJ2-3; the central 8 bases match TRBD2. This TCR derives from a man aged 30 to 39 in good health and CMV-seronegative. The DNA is TGTGCCTGGAGTGTAGCGGGAGTCGGTACGCAGTATTTT. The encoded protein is CAWSVAGVGTQYF.